These 20 T cell receptor beta chains came from one sample sequenced in a study of OX40 agonist ivuxolimab in advanced cancers. Here immunoSEQ multiplex PCR was the method, and the copy in TCRdb shows in-frame clones only, minus some. The sample holds 12,000 or so clones; about 83% are singletons and the top ten take approximately 20%. This sample comprised CD4+ or CD8+ T cells sorted from blood, obtained in a trial of the OX40 agonist ivuxolimab. The source is an adult with an advanced solid tumor such as melanoma, head and neck, liver or kidney cancer.

The chain employs TRBV11-2 and TRBJ2-1; 10 positions match TRBD2. The ends lost 1 base at V and 7 bases at J; junction bases unmatched: 7. The CDR3 has 16 amino acids. The germline gives CDR1 SGHAT, CDR2 FQNNGV. In DNA form, the CDR3 reads TGTGCCAGCAGCTTAGGGGCTAGCGGGAGCGCTAATGAGCAGTTCTTC. This sequence encodes CASSLGASGSANEQFF.

The chain links TRBV9 to TRBJ1-1; tentative D call: TRBD1 (6 bases). Trimming pared 4 bases from V and 0 bases from J, leaving 13 bases between. The CDR3 contains 15 residues. Germline-derived CDR1 and CDR2 are SGDLS and YYNGEE. CDR3 sequence reads: CASSPRQALNTEAFF. CDR3 DNA sequence: TGTGCCAGCAGCCCTCGACAGGCCCTGAACACTGAAGCTTTCTTT.

In this sample, this clone turned up once. The chain employs TRBV11-3 and TRBJ2-3, with 7 bases fitting TRBD2. Germline V CDR1 and CDR2: SGHNT, YENEEA. This CDR3 contains 17 residues. The J segment lost 4 bases and the V segment lost 5 bases, leaving 15 bases of the junction unmatched. CDR3 loop: CASSPEAAGVTADTQYF. CDR3 nucleotide sequence: TGTGCCAGCAGCCCCGAAGCTGCGGGAGTTACCGCAGATACGCAGTATTTT.

The chain uses TRBV15 and TRBJ2-5, with 8 bases matching TRBD2. CDR1 is LNHNV, CDR2 YYDKDF, per germline (reference sequence). The CDR3 extends over 15 amino acids. V was clipped by 2 bases and J by 7 bases; unmatched bases: 9. The CDR3 protein is CATSRTSGGVGTQYF. CDR3 coding DNA: TGTGCCACCAGCAGAACCTCGGGGGGGGTTGGGACCCAGTACTTC.

In this sample, this clone turned up a few times. The V gene is TRBV6-6, the J gene TRBJ1-1; D call uncertain. The CDR3 consists of 12 residues. The ends were cut back, 4 bases at V and 0 bases at J, with 3 bases in the middle. Looked up from germline, CDR1 is MNHNY and CDR2 is SVGAGI (reference sequence). For the CDR3, the DNA is TGTGCCAGCAGTTTCATGAACACTGAAGCTTTCTTT. Its protein is CASSFMNTEAFF.

The genes are TRBV9 and TRBJ2-7, with D possibly being TRBD2 (5 bases). V lost 4 bases, J lost 0 bases, and 11 bases lay in between. CDR3 length: 14 amino acids. Germline V CDR1 and CDR2: SGDLS, YYNGEE. For the CDR3, the DNA is TGTGCCAGCAGCCCGCGGGCGGGCTCCTACGAGCAGTACTTC. It codes for CASSPRAGSYEQYF.

The chain combines TRBV7-8 with TRBJ2-3; the D gene is possibly TRBD2 (7 bases). The ends were cut back, 2 bases at V and 2 bases at J, with 11 bases in the middle. Germline V gene lookup returns CDR1 SGHVS and CDR2 FQNEAQ. This CDR3 spans 15 amino acids. As DNA, the CDR3 is TGTGCCAGCAGCTTACGGGGGGCCCACACAGATACGCAGTATTTT. Translated, it gives CASSLRGAHTDTQYF. The complete variable domain, with remaining parts taken from reference TRBV7-8 and TRBJ2-3, reads GAGVSQSPRYKVAKRGQDVALRCDPISGHVSLFWYQQALGQGPEFLTYFQNEAQLDKSGLPSDRFFAERPEGSVSTLKIQRTQQEDSAVYLCASSLRGAHTDTQYFGPGTRLTVL.

This clone appeared a few times. The chain links TRBV28 to TRBJ2-2, with 7 bases lining up with TRBD1. V lost 5 bases, J lost 3 bases, and 3 bases stayed unmatched. Germline CDR1 MDHEN, CDR2 SYDVKM. The CDR3 consists of 14 residues. The CDR3 region has the DNA TGTGCCAGCAGTCGGGGACAGCACACCGGGGAGCTGTTTTTT. This codes for CASSRGQHTGELFF.

V usage is TRBV7-3 and J usage is TRBJ2-3; TRBD2 agrees at 7 bases. J was trimmed by 0 bases and V by 0 bases; bases with no gene match: 6. CDR1 SGHTA and CDR2 FQGTGA come from the germline V gene. The CDR3 length is 17 residues. The CDR3: CASSLTLLASSTDTQYF. The CDR3, as DNA: TGTGCCAGCAGCTTAACCCTACTAGCGTCTAGCACAGATACGCAGTATTTT. Full variable domain (missing parts from reference TRBV7-3 and TRBJ2-3): GAGVSQTPSNKVTEKGKYVELRCDPISGHTALYWYRQSLGQGPEFLIYFQGTGAADDSGLPNDRFFAVRPEGSVSTLKIQRTERGDSAVYLCASSLTLLASSTDTQYFGPGTRLTVL.

This rearrangement joins TRBV7-8 to TRBJ1-3, with 10 bases that match TRBD1. CDR1 and CDR2 from the germline V gene are SGHVS and FQNEAQ. Unmatched junction bases numbered 6, after V lost 5 bases and J lost 5 bases. This CDR3 spans 15 amino acids. The CDR3 DNA reads as TGTGCCAGCAGCCTCTGGACAGGGGGAAGAAACACCATATATTTT. This sequence encodes CASSLWTGGRNTIYF.

This chain uses TRBV9 with TRBJ2-2; D not certain. The germline gives CDR1 SGDLS, CDR2 YYNGEE. V was clipped by 0 bases and J by 0 bases, with 9 bases between them. The CDR3 contains 16 residues. CDR3 amino acids: CASSVEADANTGELFF. In DNA, the CDR3 is TGTGCCAGCAGCGTAGAGGCGGACGCGAACACCGGGGAGCTGTTTTTT.

In DNA, the CDR3 is TGTGCCAGCAGTTCAGGACTAGCGGGAGGATTTCCTCATAGCACAGATACGCAGTATTTT. Encoded protein: CASSSGLAGGFPHSTDTQYF. V is TRBV27 and J is TRBJ2-3, with 14 positions matching TRBD2. Germline CDR1 and CDR2: MNHEY and SMNVEV (reference sequence). Losses at the gene ends were 4 bases for V and 0 bases for J; bases not matched to a gene: 12. The CDR3 totals 20 residues.

Written as DNA, the CDR3 is TGTGCCAGCAGTTTAAGGGGGACTAGCGGGGGCCACACAGATACGCAGTATTTT. Protein: CASSLRGTSGGHTDTQYF. The chain recombines TRBV27 with TRBJ2-3, with 14 bases lining up with TRBD2. The CDR3 totals 18 residues. CDR1 and CDR2 from the germline V gene are MNHEY and SMNVEV (reference sequence). V was clipped by 2 bases and J by 2 bases; unmatched bases: 6.

The chain carries TRBV5-1 and TRBJ2-7, with a tentative D call TRBD1 (6 bases). CDR3 length: 14 amino acids. The germline V gene has CDR1 SGHRS and CDR2 YFSETQ. The V gene lost 3 bases and the J gene lost 3 bases, with 13 bases spanning the gap. The CDR3 DNA sequence: TGCGCCAGCAGCTACCCGGGACACCACTACGAGCAGTACTTC. Translating it yields CASSYPGHHYEQYF.

The rearrangement uses TRBV6-7 and TRBJ1-1, with D perhaps TRBD1 (6 bases). TRBV6-7 belongs to the ORF category, with a function that is uncertain. CDR3 size: 13 residues. Trimming cost V 5 bases and J 4 bases, with 11 bases left between them. DNA of the CDR3: TGTGCCAGCAGTAAACAGGGTGTCACTGAAGCTTTCTTT. Its translation is CASSKQGVTEAFF.

CDR3 sequence (DNA): TGTGCCAGCAGTCCCGGGGCGGAGGGCACAGATACGCAGTATTTT. This translates into CASSPGAEGTDTQYF. The V and J genes are TRBV27 and TRBJ2-3; D possibly uses TRBD1 or TRBD2 (5 bases each). The CDR3 has 15 residues. V was clipped by 5 bases and J by 1 base, with 13 bases between them. From germline, CDR1 is MNHEY and CDR2 SMNVEV (reference sequence).

The chain carries TRBV9 and TRBJ2-1; the match to TRBD2 covers 7 bases. The CDR3 totals 15 residues. With 4 bases clipped from V and 1 base from J, the junction kept 5 bases outside the gene matches. CDR1 and CDR2 (germline): SGDLS, YYNGEE. This chain's CDR3 is CASSPLAASYNEQFF. CDR3 coding DNA: TGTGCCAGCAGCCCTCTAGCGGCTTCCTACAATGAGCAGTTCTTC. Full variable domain (rest looked up from reference TRBV9 and TRBJ2-1): DSGVTQTPKHLITATGQRVTLRCSPRSGDLSVYWYQQSLDQGLQFLIQYYNGEERAKGNILERFSAQQFPDLHSELNLSSLELGDSALYFCASSPLAASYNEQFFGPGTRLTVL.

V and J are TRBV27 and TRBJ2-5; D is uncertain. CDR3 length: 13 residues. Germline CDR1 and CDR2: MNHEY and SMNVEV (reference sequence). V was shortened by 4 bases and J by 5 bases, with 11 bases between the two germline ends. The CDR3 coding sequence is TGTGCCAGCAGTTCAAATAGATGGGAGACCCAGTACTTC. The encoded protein is CASSSNRWETQYF.

This clone was seen only once. V is TRBV9 and J is TRBJ2-1; TRBD1 might be the D (5 bases). Germline-derived CDR1 and CDR2 are SGDLS and YYNGEE. Trimming removed 1 base from V and 7 bases from J, with 12 bases in between. The CDR3 totals 14 residues. The CDR3 sequence is CASSVPGSPNEQFF. The DNA for the CDR3 is TGTGCCAGCAGCGTACCAGGGTCACCGAATGAGCAGTTCTTC.

This sequence joins TRBV4-1 and TRBJ2-2; possible D gene TRBD1, 6 bases. There are 17 residues in the CDR3. Per germline, CDR1 MGHRA and CDR2 YSYEKL. Trimming stripped 4 bases from V and 2 bases from J, with 17 bases between. Here the CDR3 reads CASSLTTGTTNTGELFF. For the CDR3, the DNA is TGCGCCAGCAGCCTAACCACAGGGACCACAAACACCGGGGAGCTGTTTTTT.